Below are 15 T cell receptor beta chains sequenced from a single sample in a study of somatic mutations in cytotoxic T cells in rheumatoid arthritis. Repertoires were generated with immunoSEQ multiplex PCR, while TCRdb's copy carries only in-frame clones and drops some. The table has about 19,000 clones, 85% seen once. The sample taken for sequencing was CD8+ T cells sorted from blood. The receptor set was obtained from a woman aged 40-49 years with rheumatoid arthritis.

The chain is built from TRBV7-9 and TRBJ1-1, with D unresolved. Germline V gene data show CDR1 as SEHNR and CDR2 as FQNEAQ (reference sequence). This CDR3 contains 11 residues. V was pared by 5 bases and J by 3 bases, with 4 bases between. CDR3 in DNA: TGTGCCAGCAGCGTATACACTGAAGCTTTCTTT. Translation gives CASSVYTEAFF.

This rearrangement joins TRBV13 to TRBJ2-7; 7 nucleotides match TRBD1. This CDR3 has 13 amino acids. The germline gives CDR1 PRHDT, CDR2 FYEKMQ (reference sequence). V trimming: 3 bases; J trimming: 5 bases; junction bases outside the gene matches: 4. The CDR3 sequence is CASSLSGGNEQYF. The CDR3 DNA sequence: TGTGCCAGCAGCTTGTCAGGGGGAAACGAGCAGTACTTC.

The chain combines TRBV9 with TRBJ1-4, with 7 positions matching TRBD1. Losses at the gene ends were 0 bases for V and 3 bases for J; bases not matched to a gene: 2. The CDR3 is made up of 15 amino acids. Germline V gene sequence: CDR1 SGDLS, CDR2 YYNGEE. CDR3 DNA: TGTGCCAGCAGCGTAGTGACAGGGCCTAATGAAAAACTGTTTTTT. It codes for CASSVVTGPNEKLFF.

This chain joins TRBV6-6 and TRBJ1-5; 7 nucleotides line up with TRBD1. Germline V gene data show CDR1 as MNHNY and CDR2 as SVGAGI (reference sequence). V gave up 9 bases and J gave up 2 bases; unmatched junction bases: 13. The CDR3 runs 16 residues. The CDR3 region is CASYDGPGGGNQPQHF. For the CDR3, the DNA is TGTGCCAGTTACGATGGTCCAGGGGGAGGCAATCAGCCCCAGCATTTT.

The rearrangement uses TRBV11-2 and TRBJ2-7; no firm D call. Germline CDR1 SGHAT, CDR2 FQNNGV. Trimming pared 5 bases from V and 1 base from J, leaving 6 bases between. The CDR3 loop spans 12 amino acids. CDR3 coding DNA: TGTGCCAGCAGCCCTTCGTCCTACGAGCAGTACTTC. Its protein product is CASSPSSYEQYF.

This chain connects TRBV27 to TRBJ1-2, with 7 bases fitting TRBD1. The trim removed 5 bases at V and 2 bases at J, leaving 5 bases unmatched. The CDR3 contains 14 residues. Germline V CDR1 and CDR2: MNHEY, SMNVEV (reference sequence). CDR3 amino acids: CASSARQGNYGYTF. The CDR3, as DNA: TGTGCCAGCAGTGCTCGACAGGGAAACTATGGCTACACCTTC.

The chain is built from TRBV7-9 and TRBJ2-7; TRBD1 agrees at 9 bases. CDR1 is SEHNR and CDR2 is FQNEAQ in the germline V gene (reference sequence). V was pared by 5 bases and J by 7 bases, with 21 bases of the junction left unmatched. This CDR3 region has 18 residues. As DNA, the CDR3 is TGTGCCAGCAGCGATACTTTTCCTCCCCCGGGGACAGGGTATGAGCAGTACTTC. As protein: CASSDTFPPPGTGYEQYF.

The chain recombines TRBV6-5 with TRBJ2-1; 7 nucleotides line up with TRBD2. V dropped 5 bases and J dropped 8; count of bases not matched to a gene: 0. The CDR3 is 11 amino acids. The germline V gene encodes CDR1 MNHEY and CDR2 SVGAGI. CDR3 protein: CASSRGDEQFF. CDR3 DNA: TGTGCCAGCAGTCGGGGGGATGAGCAGTTCTTC.

This clone appeared a few times. V is TRBV9 and J is TRBJ2-1; 7 positions match TRBD1. Looked up from germline, CDR1 is SGDLS and CDR2 is YYNGEE. The V and J ends lost 2 bases and 10 bases, in that order; junction bases with no gene match: 6. This CDR3 is built from 13 residues. CDR3 bases: TGTGCCAGCAGCGTGGGGACAGCCTGGGAGCAGTTCTTC. It specifies CASSVGTAWEQFF.

The chain recombines TRBV11-2 with TRBJ1-1; TRBD1 matches at 7 bases. CDR3 length equals 16 residues. CDR1 is SGHAT and CDR2 is FQNNGV in the germline V gene. J lost 4 bases, V lost 5 bases, and 13 bases had no gene match. DNA for the CDR3: TGTGCCAGCAGCCCCATTTGGTCGGGACAGCGCACTGAAGCTTTCTTT. Translated, it gives CASSPIWSGQRTEAFF.

The V call is TRBV15, the J call TRBJ1-5; D is unclear. Trimming left V 3 bases short and J 3 bases short, with 6 bases between. The CDR3 loop spans 13 amino acids. CDR1 is LNHNV and CDR2 is YYDKDF in the germline V gene (reference sequence). The CDR3 loop reads CATSSRNNQPQHF. The DNA for the CDR3 is TGTGCCACCAGCAGCAGAAACAATCAGCCCCAGCATTTT. The entire variable domain, with the rest obtained from reference TRBV15 and TRBJ1-5, is as follows: DAMVIQNPRYQVTQFGKPVTLSCSQTLNHNVMYWYQQKSSQAPKLLFHYYDKDFNNEADTPDNFQSRRPNTSFCFLDIRSPGLGDTAMYLCATSSRNNQPQHFGDGTRLSIL.

This sequence joins TRBV29-1 and TRBJ1-2; no definite D call. The V end lost 3 bases, the J end lost 6 bases, and 14 bases lay between the germline ends. The CDR3 sequence is 13 residues long. The germline V gene encodes CDR1 SQVTM and CDR2 ANQGSEA. This CDR3 reads CSVDTQAWDGYTF. Written as DNA, the CDR3 is TGCAGCGTTGATACGCAGGCTTGGGATGGCTACACCTTC. The whole variable domain, remainder taken from reference TRBV29-1 and TRBJ1-2, is SAVISQKPSRDICQRGTSLTIQCQVDSQVTMMFWYRQQPGQSLTLIATANQGSEATYESGFVIDKFPISRPNLTFSTLTVSNMSPEDSSIYLCSVDTQAWDGYTFGSGTRLTVV.

The chain couples TRBV25-1 to TRBJ2-1, with D unresolved. Germline CDR1 reads MGHDK; CDR2 reads SYGVNS. V lost 4 bases to trimming and J lost 4 bases, with 5 bases between them. The CDR3 runs to 12 residues. Here the CDR3 DNA reads TGTGCCAGCAGTGCGACTTACAATGAGCAGTTCTTC. It encodes CASSATYNEQFF.

The J gene is TRBJ1-1, the V gene TRBV5-1; D unresolved. CDR1 is SGHRS, CDR2 YFSETQ, per germline. This CDR3 is 12 amino acids long. Deletions cut 1 base from V and 3 bases from J, with 4 bases between. CDR3 nucleotide sequence: TGCGCCAGCAGCTTGAGCGACACTGAAGCTTTCTTT. Amino acids: CASSLSDTEAFF.

The V call is TRBV6-1, the J call TRBJ2-1, with D possibly TRBD2 on 5 matching bases. V lost 1 base and J 1 base, leaving 11 bases between the germline ends. CDR1 is MNHNS and CDR2 is SASEGT in the germline V gene. The CDR3 runs 16 residues. The CDR3 DNA reads TGTGCCAGCAGTGAAGGAGGCGGCGGGTCCTACAATGAGCAGTTCTTC. It specifies CASSEGGGGSYNEQFF.